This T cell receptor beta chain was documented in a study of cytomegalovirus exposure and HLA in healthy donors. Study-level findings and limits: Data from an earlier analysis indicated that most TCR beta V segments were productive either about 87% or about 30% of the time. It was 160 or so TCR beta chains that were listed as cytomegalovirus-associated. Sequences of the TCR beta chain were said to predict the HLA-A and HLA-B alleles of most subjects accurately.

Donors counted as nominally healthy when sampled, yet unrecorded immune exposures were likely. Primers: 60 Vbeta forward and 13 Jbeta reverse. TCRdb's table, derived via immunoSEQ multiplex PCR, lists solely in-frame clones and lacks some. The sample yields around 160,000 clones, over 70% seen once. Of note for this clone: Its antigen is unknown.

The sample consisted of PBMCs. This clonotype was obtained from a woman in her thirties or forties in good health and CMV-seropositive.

Here the CDR3 DNA reads TGTGCCAGCAGCCAAGATCTTAGCGGGGGTCTCTACGAGCAGTACTTC. The encoded protein is CASSQDLSGGLYEQYF. This rearrangement joins TRBV4-2 to TRBJ2-7, with 9 bases fitting TRBD2. The CDR3 extends over 16 amino acids. In germline, CDR1 is LGHNA, CDR2 YNFKEQ. V was clipped by 0 bases and J by 3 bases; unmatched bases: 6.